This entry describes one T cell receptor (beta chain). Its specificity is unknown. The data were obtained in a study of cytomegalovirus exposure and HLA in healthy donors. Points from the study as a whole: Cytomegalovirus association was assigned to about 150 TCR beta chains.

The ends were cut back, 2 bases at V and 0 bases at J, with 15 bases in the middle. The germline V gene has CDR1 SGHTS and CDR2 YDEGEE. This CDR3 is built from 17 residues. PCR primers comprised 60 Vbeta and 13 Jbeta primers. Repertoires were generated with immunoSEQ multiplex PCR, while TCRdb's copy carries only in-frame clones and drops some. The data show approximately 94,000 clones, with around three quarters seen just once and around 5% held by the top ten. Sequencing was carried out using PBMCs. The origin of this receptor is a man aged 25-45 years in good health and CMV-seropositive. The chain links TRBV5-8 to TRBJ1-5; D unclear. CDR3 region: CASSFTPFSDSNQPQHF. In nucleotides, the CDR3 is TGTGCCAGCAGCTTTACACCATTCAGCGATAGCAATCAGCCCCAGCATTTT.